These T cell receptor beta chains were read from a single sample in a study of cytomegalovirus exposure and HLA in healthy donors. Only in-frame clones appear in the TCRdb table, and some are missing; sequencing was by immunoSEQ multiplex PCR. The sample carries fewer than 250,000 clones, roughly 85% recorded once. The material sequenced was PBMCs. The receptors stem from a woman in her late teens or twenties in good health and CMV-seronegative. Both conserved end residues are part of each CDR3. The D gene is left open where the match is weak. Expanded clones are given a class, and other clones once, few, many or no size at all.

size: .
V: TRBV6-5
J: TRBJ1-1
D: TRBD1
DNA: TGTGCCAGCAGGGACAGGGGATGGGACCTGGCTTTCTTT
CDR3: CASRDRGWDLAFF

size: .
V: TRBV25-1
J: TRBJ2-1
D: TRBD2
DNA: TGTGCCAGCAGTCCCCAGGCCCTAGCGGGAGGTGGCTACAATGAGCAGTTCTTC
CDR3: CASSPQALAGGGYNEQFF

size: .
V: TRBV6-5
J: TRBJ1-2
D: TRBD1
DNA: TGTGCCAGCAGTAACCGACAGGGGCGTATCTATGGCTACACCTTC
CDR3: CASSNRQGRIYGYTF

size: few
V: TRBV9
J: TRBJ2-7
D: .
DNA: TGTGCCCGCGTGGAAGGGACGGACGAGCAGTACTTC
CDR3: CARVEGTDEQYF

size: .
V: TRBV15
J: TRBJ2-3
D: .
DNA: TGTGCCACCAGCCTTCCCAGTCGGGGCCTTTCCACAGATACGCAGTATTTT
CDR3: CATSLPSRGLSTDTQYF

size: .
V: TRBV28
J: TRBJ1-2
D: .
DNA: TGTGCCAGCAGTTTGGTACAGGACTATGGCTACACCTTC
CDR3: CASSLVQDYGYTF

size: .
V: TRBV11-2
J: TRBJ1-2
D: .
DNA: TGTGCCAGCAGAGCGACTAACTATGGCTACACCTTC
CDR3: CASRATNYGYTF

size: .
V: TRBV5-1
J: TRBJ2-7
D: TRBD1
DNA: TGCGCCAGCAGGACGGGACAGGGGTACTCCTACGAGCAGTACTTC
CDR3: CASRTGQGYSYEQYF

size: .
V: TRBV5-4
J: TRBJ2-5
D: .
DNA: TGTGCCAGCCGGGTGGGACCCCGAGGGCGGGAGACCCAGTACTTC
CDR3: CASRVGPRGRETQYF

size: .
V: TRBV6-5
J: TRBJ1-1
D: .
DNA: TGTGCCAGCAGCCCGGGAGTGAACACTGAAGCTTTCTTT
CDR3: CASSPGVNTEAFF

size: .
V: TRBV5-1
J: TRBJ2-1
D: TRBD1
DNA: TGCGCCAGCAGCTTGGCGGGACAGGGGTACAATGAGCAGTTCTTC
CDR3: CASSLAGQGYNEQFF

size: .
V: TRBV11-1
J: TRBJ1-1
D: .
DNA: TGTGCCAGCAGACTTAAGGGGGGCACTGAAGCTTTCTTT
CDR3: CASRLKGGTEAFF

size: .
V: TRBV5-1
J: TRBJ2-1
D: .
DNA: TGCGCCAGCAGAGGTGGTGAGCAGTTCTTC
CDR3: CASRGGEQFF

size: .
V: TRBV29-1
J: TRBJ2-5
D: TRBD1
DNA: TGCAGCGTTGCGGGACAGGGCAAGTCCCAGTACTTC
CDR3: CSVAGQGKSQYF

size: .
V: TRBV7-8
J: TRBJ2-3
D: TRBD1
DNA: TGTGCCAGCAGCTTAGGGGACAGGGCGACAGATACGCAGTATTTT
CDR3: CASSLGDRATDTQYF

size: once
V: TRBV2
J: TRBJ2-2
D: .
DNA: TGTGCCAGCAGTATTACGGGGAGCGGGGAGCTGTTTTTT
CDR3: CASSITGSGELFF

size: .
V: TRBV6-1
J: TRBJ1-2
D: .
DNA: TGTGCCAGCAGTACTAACTATGGCTACACCTTC
CDR3: CASSTNYGYTF

size: .
V: TRBV7-3
J: TRBJ2-7
D: TRBD1
DNA: TGTGCCAGCAGCTTAGCTGGGCAGGGGGCATCCTACGAGCAGTACTTC
CDR3: CASSLAGQGASYEQYF

size: .
V: TRBV5-1
J: TRBJ1-4
D: .
DNA: TGCGCCAGCAGCCAGGCCCCCCGCGCCGAGGATGAAAAACTGTTTTTT
CDR3: CASSQAPRAEDEKLFF

size: once
V: TRBV5-1
J: TRBJ1-3
D: .
DNA: TGCGCCAGCAGCGAGCCGACAAGGACTGGAAACACCATATATTTT
CDR3: CASSEPTRTGNTIYF

size: .
V: TRBV19
J: TRBJ1-4
D: TRBD1
DNA: TGTGCCAGTACCCAGACAGGGGGTGACGAAAAACTGTTTTTT
CDR3: CASTQTGGDEKLFF

size: .
V: TRBV29-1
J: TRBJ2-7
D: TRBD1
DNA: TGCAGCGTTTTCCGGGGCAGGGGGCCTTCCTACGAGCAGTACTTC
CDR3: CSVFRGRGPSYEQYF

size: few
V: TRBV5-1
J: TRBJ2-7
D: .
DNA: TGCGCCAGCAGTTGGGACGGAGCCTACGAGCAGTACTTC
CDR3: CASSWDGAYEQYF

size: .
V: TRBV28
J: TRBJ1-1
D: .
DNA: TGTGCCAGCAGAGAGACAGGCCCGGGAGCTTTCTTT
CDR3: CASRETGPGAFF

size: .
V: TRBV25-1
J: TRBJ2-7
D: .
DNA: TGTGCCAGCAGTGCCACCTACGAGCAGTACTTC
CDR3: CASSATYEQYF

size: .
V: TRBV4-2
J: TRBJ1-2
D: .
DNA: TGTGCCAGCAGCCAAGAGATCAGGGGAGGCCTTGGCTACACCTTC
CDR3: CASSQEIRGGLGYTF

size: .
V: TRBV19
J: TRBJ2-3
D: .
DNA: TGTGCCAGTAGTAGCCCCTCCCAGACAGGTACGCAGTATTTT
CDR3: CASSSPSQTGTQYF

size: once
V: TRBV29-1
J: TRBJ2-1
D: TRBD1
DNA: TGCAGCGGCCTCGACGGTGGGACAGAGTCCTACAATGAGCAGTTCTTC
CDR3: CSGLDGGTESYNEQFF

size: .
V: TRBV30
J: TRBJ1-3
D: .
DNA: TGTGCCTGGAGTGCAGGATCTGGAAACACCATATATTTT
CDR3: CAWSAGSGNTIYF

size: .
V: TRBV18
J: TRBJ1-2
D: .
DNA: TGTGCCAGCTCACCACCATCGTCCGGGGCCCGTCAGGGCTACACCTTC
CDR3: CASSPPSSGARQGYTF

size: .
V: TRBV5-1
J: TRBJ2-7
D: TRBD1
DNA: TGCGCCAGCAGCTTGACAGGGGCCCTCTCCTACGAGCAGTACTTC
CDR3: CASSLTGALSYEQYF

size: .
V: TRBV10-3
J: TRBJ2-3
D: .
DNA: TGTGCCATCAGTGTTGGGGTAGGGACAGATACGCAGTATTTT
CDR3: CAISVGVGTDTQYF

size: .
V: TRBV27
J: TRBJ2-3
D: TRBD2
DNA: TGTGCCAGCAGTTCCAAGCGGGAGCCGTCCCCAGATACGCAGTATTTT
CDR3: CASSSKREPSPDTQYF

size: .
V: TRBV6-1
J: TRBJ2-3
D: TRBD2
DNA: TGTGCCAGCAGTGAAGCGATCGGACTAGCGGGAGTTCAGTATTTT
CDR3: CASSEAIGLAGVQYF

size: .
V: TRBV28
J: TRBJ2-7
D: TRBD1
DNA: TGTGCCAGCAGTCCCAACAGGGGCTGGTACGAGCAGTACTTC
CDR3: CASSPNRGWYEQYF

size: .
V: TRBV6-1
J: TRBJ1-1
D: .
DNA: TGTGCCAGCAGTGAGGTGTACTTCGAAGCTTTCTTT
CDR3: CASSEVYFEAFF

size: .
V: TRBV5-1
J: TRBJ2-7
D: .
DNA: TGCGCCAGCACCCCCTCGGGTCGGGGCCTAACCTACGAGCAGTACTTC
CDR3: CASTPSGRGLTYEQYF

size: .
V: TRBV13
J: TRBJ2-3
D: TRBD2
DNA: TGTGCCAGCAGCTTAGTGGGGGTAGCGGGGTGGGATACGCAGTATTTT
CDR3: CASSLVGVAGWDTQYF